This T cell receptor beta chain was identified in a study of shared clonotypes between healthy human individuals (TCRdb year 2020). Background for the entire study: A few men and a couple of women, aged 18 to 49 years, made up the cohort. For each donor, CD4 naive and CD4 memory were each given three plates, CD8 naive was given two plates, and CD8 memory was given one plate. Different laboratories and diverse techniques were used to prepare libraries and sequence TCR repertoires, to increase sequencing depth and limit assay-specific biases. Leukapheresis yielded between about 0.85 and 10 billion PBMCs per donor. To estimate repertoire size and how much clonotypes are shared between individuals, the study performed deep sequencing of blood TCR repertoires from a few healthy adults. Summary of the overall study and its limitations: The small number of donors limited the genetic and exposure-history diversity represented. Naive subsets generally had larger estimated clonotype richness than memory subsets did. Rarefaction of sorted-subset datasets indicated incomplete sequencing despite the large sequencing depth. When several donors were compared, the shared fraction of clonotypes was about 5.2% for naive CD4, over 3% for naive CD8, more than 2% for memory CD4, and 0.3% to 0.5% for memory CD8. Higher generation probabilities were observed for clonotypes shared by all four sorted-subset donors than for non-shared clonotypes. Based on pairwise subsampling, the degree of clonotype sharing among donors was expected to be affected by sequencing depth. Only blood was sampled, and tissue TCR repertoires likely differ from those in blood.

Concerning this clone: This clone's antigen is unknown. There are no base qualities to consult, and no much larger clone falls within one base. The same CDR3 also results from other DNA sequences found in this sample.

Using the deep immunoSEQ assay, multiplex PCR amplified TCR CDR3 regions from genomic DNA. Genomic DNA extracted from each cell subset was distributed evenly over all wells of several immunoSEQ 96-well plates, and each plate served as one replicate. Each replicate PCR for sorted subsets received roughly 0.2 ug genomic DNA, equal to around 32,000 T cell genomes. Purified libraries were quantified with a Qubit 3.0 fluorometer, sized on a Bioanalyzer 2100, and re-quantified with the KAPA Library Quantification kit. Every immunoSEQ 96-well plate was sequenced on a dedicated single-read 150-cycle Illumina NextSeq 550 flow cell. For the original study's pipeline: Because only junctional sequences without quality scores were contained in the immunoSEQ output, filtering matching that applied to full-length reads could not be performed. Sequences were annotated with PyIR, a Python wrapper for IgBLAST v1.9, using IMGT germline references to assign V/J genes and CDR3. Reads were removed for weak V/J assignments (E-value above 1e-6), missing CDR3, stop codons, out-of-frame junctions, or ambiguous translated residues. V3J clonotypes were defined as sequences sharing the same inferred V gene, J gene, and CDR3 amino acid sequence. To compute the percentage overlap between repertoires, the number of shared unique clonotypes was divided by the size of the smaller repertoire. Repertoire richness was assessed with RTK rarefaction, the Chao1 estimator, and Recon v2.1 estimates of unobserved clonotypes. Generation probabilities were computed with OLGA for all TCRbeta clonotypes obtained by the gDNA method from several donors. Here the immuneACCESS table is served through TCRdb, limited to in-frame sequences with V and J called. Missing clones are a known gap in these copies; in checked studies unresolved V genes cover under half, and the rest lacks a known reason. V and J calls plus clone size are reproduced from that table; the DNA served to infer D and trimming. For this sample the table gives roughly 650,000 clones, of which 95% to 96% were detected only once. Roughly 0.1% of the sample is taken by the ten largest.

CD8 naive samples were obtained by positive selection for CCR7 among CD45RO-negative cells, yielding a CD45RA+CCR7+ population from which TemRA cells were excluded. The donors were healthy, HIV-negative adults who had no recently reported acute infections or vaccinations. Only Caucasian adults living in Nashville, Tennessee, USA were represented among the donors. Blood was collected by leukapheresis, and PBMCs were isolated by Ficoll-Histopaque density gradient centrifugation and then cryopreserved in liquid nitrogen vapor phase. Purity and quantity of every magnetically sorted T cell population were checked by analytical flow cytometry. Genomic DNA was isolated from every sorted fraction and measured by UV absorbance on a Nanodrop 2000c. The source of this sequence is a young woman in good health. Sequencing used naive CD8+ T cells sorted from blood. In the paper's terms, the cell subset or site label means: CD45RA+CCR7+.

CDR3 sequence: CASRGGTGYEQYF. The DNA is as follows: TGTGCCAGCAGGGGTGGGACAGGGTACGAGCAGTACTTC. This sequence uses TRBV27 and TRBJ2-7; a stretch of 9 junction bases matches TRBD1. The germline V gene (reference sequence) sets CDR1 to MNHEY and CDR2 to SMNVEV. At the junction V is shortened by 6 bases and J by 4 bases; bases outside the gene matches: 4. The CDR3, cysteine through phenylalanine, is 13 amino acids long. Only the CDR3 part of the read is kept: 39 bases, read in frame from the first base.